The 15 T cell receptor beta chains below were found in one sample sequenced in a study of regulatory T cells in long-lasting Graves disease. Sequencing libraries for TCR beta were prepared with iRepertoire HTBI primers and Arm-PCR of CDR3 regions. MiXCR was run by TCRdb on the multiplex PCR reads, yielding one entry per CDR3 protein. The data contain 200,000 to 250,000 distinct CDR3 sequences, 20% to 25% of them seen just once; the ten biggest clones take up approximately 13%. Specified time point: newly diagnosed GD, antithyroid drugs for less than 3 months. RNA isolated from PBMCs was used to make the TCR library. Source: peripheral blood mononuclear cells (PBMCs), taken at new diagnosis, from a patient treated with antithyroid drugs. The receptors originated from a female donor with Graves disease.

This clonotype was counted at least ten times. The chain combines TRBV19 with TRBJ1-2, with 7 nucleotides matching TRBD1. Looked up from germline, CDR1 is LNHDA and CDR2 is SQIVND (reference sequence). V shed 6 bases and J 4 bases; nucleotides not matched to a gene: 14. The CDR3 spans 16 residues. Written as DNA, the CDR3 is TGTGCCAGTAGGACCTCGGGGGACAGAGGCTTCTATGGCTACACCTTC. As protein: CASRTSGDRGFYGYTF.

This clonotype was counted many times. The V call is TRBV7-2, the J call TRBJ1-1; D ambiguous. V was clipped by 6 bases and J by 7 bases, with 15 bases between them. The V gene's germline CDR1 is SGHTA and CDR2 FQGNSA. This CDR3 has 13 amino acids. CDR3 protein: CASRLAAPSEAFF. CDR3 sequence (DNA): TGTGCCAGCAGACTAGCTGCCCCTAGTGAAGCTTTCTTT.

The table lists this clonotype with many counts. The gene calls are TRBV20-1 and TRBJ1-4, with 7 positions matching TRBD1. The germline V gene encodes CDR1 DFQATT and CDR2 SNEGSKA (reference sequence). This CDR3 is built from 14 residues. With V trimmed by 5 bases and J by 1 base, 4 bases remained unmatched. This CDR3 is CSALTGQTNEKLFF. The CDR3, as DNA: TGCAGTGCTCTGACAGGGCAAACTAATGAAAAACTGTTTTTT.

This clonotype was seen repeatedly, ten times or more. The rearrangement links TRBV20-1 to TRBJ2-5, with D maybe TRBD2 (6 bases). The V and J ends lost 0 bases and 2 bases respectively, with 13 bases between them. The CDR3 runs 15 residues. Germline V lookup: CDR1 DFQATT, CDR2 SNEGSKA (reference sequence). CDR3 residues: CSARDFESGQETQYF. The CDR3 DNA is TGCAGTGCTAGAGATTTTGAAAGCGGGCAAGAGACCCAGTACTTC.

This clonotype was recorded at least ten times. The chain carries TRBV12-3 or TRBV12-4 and TRBJ2-7; D call uncertain. V lost 5 bases and J lost 6, with 17 bases in between. The CDR3 totals 14 residues. For the CDR3, the DNA is TGTGCCAGCAGTCGAACCGAAGGACCCATCGAGCAGTACTTC. Translated, it gives CASSRTEGPIEQYF.

The J gene is TRBJ2-3, the V gene TRBV24-1, with D maybe TRBD2 (6 bases). This CDR3 contains 11 residues. Trimming took off 9 bases at V and 12 bases at J, with 15 bases between the two ends. Germline CDR1 is KGHDR and CDR2 is SFDVKD. CDR3: CATGGGVNQYF. CDR3 bases: TGTGCCACCGGTGGAGGGGTTAATCAGTATTTT.

This clonotype occurred many times. The rearrangement uses TRBV30 and TRBJ1-1, with unresolved D. The CDR3 consists of 11 residues. V was pared by 7 bases and J by 5 bases, with 11 bases between. The germline CDR1 and CDR2 sequences are GTSNPN and SVGIG (reference sequence). The CDR3 here is CALRLGTEAFF. CDR3 nucleotide sequence: TGTGCCTTACGCCTGGGAACTGAAGCTTTCTTT.

This clonotype was recorded many times. The chain couples TRBV18 to TRBJ2-5; no reliable D call. V shed 2 bases and J shed 5 bases, with 9 bases lying between them. The germline CDR1 and CDR2 sequences are KGHSH and LQKENI. The CDR3 loop spans 13 amino acids. The CDR3 DNA follows: TGTGCCAGCTCACCAGAGCACCGGGAGACCCAGTACTTC. Protein: CASSPEHRETQYF.

This clonotype was observed a handful of times. The rearrangement joins TRBV7-2 to TRBJ2-2, with D hard to call. Trimming cost V 5 bases and J 6 bases, with 10 bases left between them. CDR1 is SGHTA, CDR2 FQGNSA, per germline. The CDR3 is 13 residues long. CDR3 region: CASSHTPPGELFF. The DNA of the CDR3 is TGTGCCAGCAGCCATACCCCCCCCGGGGAGCTGTTTTTT. Combining the CDR3 with reference TRBV7-2 and TRBJ2-2 gives the whole variable domain GAGVSQSPSNKVTEKGKDVELRCDPISGHTALYWYRQSLGQGLEFLIYFQGNSAPDKSGLPSDRFSAERTGGSVSTLTIQRTQQEDSAVYLCASSHTPPGELFFGEGSRLTVL.

In this sample, this clonotype turned up a few times. This chain links TRBV30 with TRBJ1-2; D remains ambiguous. The CDR3 covers 13 residues. Trimming took 4 bases from V and 1 from J, leaving 10 bases between them. CDR1 and CDR2 from the germline V gene are GTSNPN and SVGIG (reference sequence). The CDR3 here is CAWNERFNYGYTF. Written as DNA, the CDR3 is TGTGCCTGGAATGAGCGATTTAACTATGGCTACACCTTC.

This clonotype showed up many times. The V and J genes are TRBV2 and TRBJ1-3, with 7 positions matching TRBD1. Germline V gene lookup returns CDR1 SNHLY and CDR2 FYNNEI. This CDR3 region has 16 residues. Trimming at V came to 5 bases and at J to 0 bases, leaving 7 bases not matched to a gene. The CDR3 region has the DNA TGTGCCAGCAGTTTCGGGACAGCAGTCTCTGGAAACACCATATATTTT. Translating gives CASSFGTAVSGNTIYF.

At least ten counts were recorded for this clonotype. The CDR3 sequence: CSGSGGRTEAFF. CDR3 sequence (DNA): TGCAGTGGTTCAGGGGGGAGAACTGAAGCTTTCTTT. The V and J genes are TRBV29-1 and TRBJ1-1; 7 bases are shared with TRBD1. CDR3 length: 12 amino acids. CDR1 is SQVTM and CDR2 is ANQGSEA in the germline V gene.

Ten or more counts support this clonotype. This chain links TRBV7-9 with TRBJ2-7; D not resolved. Germline values: CDR1 SEHNR, CDR2 FQNEAQ (reference sequence). The CDR3 consists of 13 residues. With 5 bases removed from V and 4 bases from J, the gap between germline ends came to 12 bases. Here the CDR3 reads CASSPDGGYEQYF. The DNA of the CDR3 is TGTGCCAGCAGCCCGGACGGCGGTTACGAGCAGTACTTC.

In its sample, this clonotype was seen many times. V is TRBV11-2 and J is TRBJ2-7; possible D gene TRBD2, 6 bases. Germline-derived CDR1 and CDR2 are SGHAT and FQNNGV. Trimming cost V 5 bases and J 5 bases, with 13 bases left between them. The CDR3 runs to 13 residues. This CDR3 is CASSPRLDDEQYF. CDR3 bases: TGTGCCAGCAGCCCAAGACTAGACGACGAGCAGTACTTC. Using reference TRBV11-2 and TRBJ2-7 for the parts outside the CDR3, the full variable domain is EAGVAQSPRYKIIEKRQSVAFWCNPISGHATLYWYQQILGQGPKLLIQFQNNGVVDDSQLPKDRFSAERLKGVDSTLKIQPAKLEDSAVYLCASSPRLDDEQYFGPGTRLTVT.

About this clonotype: Since a much larger clone is just one base distant, this may be a read error. The CDR3 reads CACSDRGEKLFF. Here the CDR3 DNA reads TGTGCCTGCAGTGATAGGGGTGAAAAACTGTTTTTT. The V and J genes are TRBV2 and TRBJ1-4; the D gene is possibly TRBD1 (5 bases). Germline lookup yields CDR1 SNHLY and CDR2 FYNNEI. CDR3 length: 12 amino acids.